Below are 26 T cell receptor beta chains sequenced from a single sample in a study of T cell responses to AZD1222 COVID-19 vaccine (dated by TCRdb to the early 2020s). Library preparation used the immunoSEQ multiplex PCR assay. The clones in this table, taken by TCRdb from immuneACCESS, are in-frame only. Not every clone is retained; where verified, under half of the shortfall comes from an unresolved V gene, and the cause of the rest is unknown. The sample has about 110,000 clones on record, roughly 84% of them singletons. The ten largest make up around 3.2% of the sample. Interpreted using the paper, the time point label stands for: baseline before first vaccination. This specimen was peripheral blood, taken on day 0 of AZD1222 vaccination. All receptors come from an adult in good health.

Here the CDR3 DNA reads TGCAGCGCATTGTACAGGAACACTGAAGCTTTCTTT. Its translation: CSALYRNTEAFF. The chain links TRBV29-1 to TRBJ1-1; D call uncertain. Germline V CDR1 and CDR2: SQVTM, ANQGSEA. V was clipped by 7 bases and J by 1 base, with 10 bases between them. CDR3 length equals 12 residues. The entire variable domain, with the rest obtained from reference TRBV29-1 and TRBJ1-1, is as follows: SAVISQKPSRDICQRGTSLTIQCQVDSQVTMMFWYRQQPGQSLTLIATANQGSEATYESGFVIDKFPISRPNLTFSTLTVSNMSPEDSSIYLCSALYRNTEAFFGQGTRLTVV.

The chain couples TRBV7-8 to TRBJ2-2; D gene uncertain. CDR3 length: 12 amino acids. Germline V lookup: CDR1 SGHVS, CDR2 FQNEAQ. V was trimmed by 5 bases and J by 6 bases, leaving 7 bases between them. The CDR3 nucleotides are TGTGCCAGCAGCATCCTCCCCGGGGAGCTGTTTTTT. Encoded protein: CASSILPGELFF.

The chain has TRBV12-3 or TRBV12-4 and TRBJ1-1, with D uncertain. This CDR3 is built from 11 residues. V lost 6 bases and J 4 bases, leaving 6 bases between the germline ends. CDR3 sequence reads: CASSLGTEAFF. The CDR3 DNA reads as TGTGCCAGCAGCCTGGGCACTGAAGCTTTCTTT.

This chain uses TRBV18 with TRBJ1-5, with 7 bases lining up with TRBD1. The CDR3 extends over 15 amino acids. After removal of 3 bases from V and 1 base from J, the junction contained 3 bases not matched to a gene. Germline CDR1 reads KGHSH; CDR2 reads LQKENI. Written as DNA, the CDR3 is TGTGCCAGCTCACCGGACAGGCTAAGCAATCAGCCCCAGCATTTT. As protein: CASSPDRLSNQPQHF. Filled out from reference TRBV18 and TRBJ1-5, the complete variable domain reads NAGVMQNPRHLVRRRGQEARLRCSPMKGHSHVYWYRQLPEEGLKFMVYLQKENIIDESGMPKERFSAEFPKEGPSILRIQQVVRGDSAAYFCASSPDRLSNQPQHFGDGTRLSIL.

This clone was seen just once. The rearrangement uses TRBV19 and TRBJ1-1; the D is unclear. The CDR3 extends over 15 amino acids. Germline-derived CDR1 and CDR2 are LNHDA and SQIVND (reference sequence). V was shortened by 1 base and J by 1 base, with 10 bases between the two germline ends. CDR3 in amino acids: CASSIVLAANTEAFF. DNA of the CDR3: TGTGCCAGTAGTATAGTTTTAGCGGCGAACACTGAAGCTTTCTTT.

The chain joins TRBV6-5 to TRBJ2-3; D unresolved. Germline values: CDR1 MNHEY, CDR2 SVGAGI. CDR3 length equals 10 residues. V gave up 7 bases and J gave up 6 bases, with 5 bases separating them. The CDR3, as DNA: TGTGCCAGCAATAGGGATACGCAGTATTTT. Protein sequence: CASNRDTQYF.

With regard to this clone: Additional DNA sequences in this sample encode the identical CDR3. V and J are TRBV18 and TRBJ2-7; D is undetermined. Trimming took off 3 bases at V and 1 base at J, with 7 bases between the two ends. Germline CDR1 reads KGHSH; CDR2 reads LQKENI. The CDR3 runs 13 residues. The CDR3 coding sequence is TGTGCCAGCTCACCGGGCGCTTCCTACGAGCAGTACTTC. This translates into CASSPGASYEQYF. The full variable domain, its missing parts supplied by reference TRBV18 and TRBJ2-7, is NAGVMQNPRHLVRRRGQEARLRCSPMKGHSHVYWYRQLPEEGLKFMVYLQKENIIDESGMPKERFSAEFPKEGPSILRIQQVVRGDSAAYFCASSPGASYEQYFGPGTRLTVT.

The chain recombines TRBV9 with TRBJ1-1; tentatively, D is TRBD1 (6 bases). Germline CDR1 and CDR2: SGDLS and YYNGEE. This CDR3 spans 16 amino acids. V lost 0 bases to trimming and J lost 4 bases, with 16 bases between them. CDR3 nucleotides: TGTGCCAGCAGCGTAGACAAATGGGGCAGGGGCACTGAAGCTTTCTTT. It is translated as CASSVDKWGRGTEAFF.

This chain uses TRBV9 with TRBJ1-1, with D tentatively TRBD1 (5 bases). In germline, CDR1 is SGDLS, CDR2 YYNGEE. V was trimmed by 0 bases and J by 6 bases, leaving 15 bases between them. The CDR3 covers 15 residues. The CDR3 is CASSVVGQGRAEAFF. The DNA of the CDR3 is TGTGCCAGCAGCGTAGTAGGGCAGGGTAGGGCTGAAGCTTTCTTT.

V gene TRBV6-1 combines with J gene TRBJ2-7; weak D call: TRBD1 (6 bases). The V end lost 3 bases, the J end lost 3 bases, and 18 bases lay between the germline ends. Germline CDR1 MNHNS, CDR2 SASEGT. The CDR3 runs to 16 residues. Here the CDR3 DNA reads TGTGCCAGCAGTGACCCGGGACAACTATTCGGCTACGAGCAGTACTTC. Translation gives CASSDPGQLFGYEQYF.

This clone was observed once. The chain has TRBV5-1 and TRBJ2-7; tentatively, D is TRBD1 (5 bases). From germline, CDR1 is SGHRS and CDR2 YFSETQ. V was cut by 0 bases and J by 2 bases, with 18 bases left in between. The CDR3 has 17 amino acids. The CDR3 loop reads CASSLASARQSTYEQYF. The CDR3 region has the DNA TGCGCCAGCAGCTTGGCCTCAGCCAGACAGTCGACCTACGAGCAGTACTTC.

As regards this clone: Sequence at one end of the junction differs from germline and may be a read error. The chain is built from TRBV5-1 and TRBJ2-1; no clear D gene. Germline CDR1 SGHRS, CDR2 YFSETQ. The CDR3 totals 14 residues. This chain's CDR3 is CASSLGPKYNEQFF. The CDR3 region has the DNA TGCGCCAGCAGTTTGGGCCCGAAGTACAATGAGCAGTTCTTC.

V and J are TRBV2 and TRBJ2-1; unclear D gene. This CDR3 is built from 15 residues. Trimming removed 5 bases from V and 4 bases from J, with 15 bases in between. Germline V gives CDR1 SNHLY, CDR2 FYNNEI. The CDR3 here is CASSSTIHSYNEQFF. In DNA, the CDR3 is TGTGCCAGCAGTTCTACAATACATTCTTACAATGAGCAGTTCTTC.

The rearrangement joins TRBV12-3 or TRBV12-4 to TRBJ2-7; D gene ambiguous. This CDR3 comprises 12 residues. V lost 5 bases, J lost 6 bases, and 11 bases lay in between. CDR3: CASSITTGEQYF. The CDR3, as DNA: TGTGCCAGCAGTATAACGACTGGCGAGCAGTACTTC.

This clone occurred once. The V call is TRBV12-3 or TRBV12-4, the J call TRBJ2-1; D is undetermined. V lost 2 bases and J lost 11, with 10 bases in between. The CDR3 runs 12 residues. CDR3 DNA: TGTGCCAGCAGTTTATCCCCGAACCAGCAGTTCTTC. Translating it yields CASSLSPNQQFF.

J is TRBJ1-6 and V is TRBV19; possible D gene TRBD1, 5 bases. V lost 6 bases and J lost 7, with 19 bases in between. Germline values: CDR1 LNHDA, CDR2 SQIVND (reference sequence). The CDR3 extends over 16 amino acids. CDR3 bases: TGTGCCAGTAGATCCCCCCAGGGAATAGTGAATTCACCCCTCCACTTT. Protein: CASRSPQGIVNSPLHF. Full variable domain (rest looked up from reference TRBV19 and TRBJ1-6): DGGITQSPKYLFRKEGQNVTLSCEQNLNHDAMYWYRQDPGQGLRLIYYSQIVNDFQKGDIAEGYSVSREKKESFPLTVTSAQKNPTAFYLCASRSPQGIVNSPLHFGNGTRLTVT.

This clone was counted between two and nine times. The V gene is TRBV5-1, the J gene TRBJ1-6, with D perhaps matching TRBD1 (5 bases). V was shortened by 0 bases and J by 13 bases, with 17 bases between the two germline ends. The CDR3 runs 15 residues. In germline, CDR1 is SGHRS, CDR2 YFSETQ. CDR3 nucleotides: TGCGCCAGCAGCTTGGAAGGGGCCACTAAGCTGCCCCTCCACTTT. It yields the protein CASSLEGATKLPLHF. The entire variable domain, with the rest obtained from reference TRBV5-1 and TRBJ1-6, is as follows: KAGVTQTPRYLIKTRGQQVTLSCSPISGHRSVSWYQQTPGQGLQFLFEYFSETQRNKGNFPGRFSGRQFSNSRSEMNVSTLELGDSALYLCASSLEGATKLPLHFGNGTRLTVT.

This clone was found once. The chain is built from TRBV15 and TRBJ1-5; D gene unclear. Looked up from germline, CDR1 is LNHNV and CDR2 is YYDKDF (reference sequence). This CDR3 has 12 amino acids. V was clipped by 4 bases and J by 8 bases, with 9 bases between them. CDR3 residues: CATSNYGEPQHF. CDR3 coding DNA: TGTGCCACCAGCAACTACGGGGAGCCCCAGCATTTT.

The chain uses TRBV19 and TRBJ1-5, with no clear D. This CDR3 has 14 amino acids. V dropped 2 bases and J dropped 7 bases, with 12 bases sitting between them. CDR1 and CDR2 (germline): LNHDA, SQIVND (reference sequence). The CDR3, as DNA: TGTGCCAGTAGTATAAAAACATTCGAACAGCCCCAGCATTTT. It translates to CASSIKTFEQPQHF.

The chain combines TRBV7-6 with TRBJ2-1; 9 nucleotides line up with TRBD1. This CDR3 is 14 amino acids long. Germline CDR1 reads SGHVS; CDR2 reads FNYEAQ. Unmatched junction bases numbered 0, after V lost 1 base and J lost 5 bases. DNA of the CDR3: TGTGCCAGCAGCTTAGGGGACAGGGACAATGAGCAGTTCTTC. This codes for CASSLGDRDNEQFF. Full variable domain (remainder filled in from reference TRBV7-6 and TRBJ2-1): GAGVSQSPRYKVTKRGQDVALRCDPISGHVSLYWYRQALGQGPEFLTYFNYEAQQDKSGLPNDRFSAERPEGSISTLTIQRTEQRDSAMYRCASSLGDRDNEQFFGPGTRLTVL.

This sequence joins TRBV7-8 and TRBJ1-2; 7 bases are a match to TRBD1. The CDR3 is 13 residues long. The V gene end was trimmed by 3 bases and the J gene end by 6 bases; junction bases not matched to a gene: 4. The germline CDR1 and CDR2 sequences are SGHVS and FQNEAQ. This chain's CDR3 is CASSFRQGNGYTF. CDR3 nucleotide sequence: TGTGCCAGCAGCTTCCGACAGGGTAATGGCTACACCTTC.

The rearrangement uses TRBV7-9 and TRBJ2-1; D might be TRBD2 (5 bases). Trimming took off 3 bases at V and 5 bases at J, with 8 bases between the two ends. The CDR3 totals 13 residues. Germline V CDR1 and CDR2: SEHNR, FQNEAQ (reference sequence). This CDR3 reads CASSFTGNNEQFF. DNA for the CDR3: TGTGCCAGCAGCTTTACGGGGAACAATGAGCAGTTCTTC.

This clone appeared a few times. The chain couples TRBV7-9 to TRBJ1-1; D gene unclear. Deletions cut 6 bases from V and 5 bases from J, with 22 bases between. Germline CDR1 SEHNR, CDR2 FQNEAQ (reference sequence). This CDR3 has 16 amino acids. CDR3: CASSHARREGGTEAFF. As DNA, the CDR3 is TGTGCCAGCAGTCATGCCCGGCGGGAAGGAGGTACTGAAGCTTTCTTT.

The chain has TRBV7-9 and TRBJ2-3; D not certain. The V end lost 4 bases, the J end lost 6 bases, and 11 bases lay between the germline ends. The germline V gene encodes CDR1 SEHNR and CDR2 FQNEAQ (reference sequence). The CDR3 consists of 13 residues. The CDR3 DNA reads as TGTGCCAGCAGCTCCAACCTGGGGGATACGCAGTATTTT. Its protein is CASSSNLGDTQYF.

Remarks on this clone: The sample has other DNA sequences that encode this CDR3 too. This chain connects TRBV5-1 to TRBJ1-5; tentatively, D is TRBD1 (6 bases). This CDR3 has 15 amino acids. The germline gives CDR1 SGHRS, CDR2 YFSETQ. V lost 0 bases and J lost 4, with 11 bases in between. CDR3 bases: TGCGCCAGCAGCTTGGGTGGACAGCCAAATCAGCCCCAGCATTTT. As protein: CASSLGGQPNQPQHF.

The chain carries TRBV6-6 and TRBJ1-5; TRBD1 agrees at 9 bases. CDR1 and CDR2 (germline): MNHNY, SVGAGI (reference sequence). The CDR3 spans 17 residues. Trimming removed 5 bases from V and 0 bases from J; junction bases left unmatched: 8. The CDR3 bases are TGTGCCAGCAGTCCGGGACAGGGCCTCTATAGCAATCAGCCCCAGCATTTT. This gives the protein CASSPGQGLYSNQPQHF.